This T cell receptor (beta chain) was captured by sequencing in a study of a mutant IDH1 vaccine in newly diagnosed glioma. Overall study results and limits: In around 93% of patients, immune responses induced by the vaccine occurred.

CDR3 length: 12 amino acids. In germline, CDR1 is KGHSH, CDR2 LQKENI. Trimming stripped 3 bases from V and 6 bases from J, with 6 bases between. A remark on this clone: Its antigen remains unidentified.

Profiled with immunoSEQ multiplex PCR; TCRdb holds only in-frame clones, not every one. The repertoire holds about 30,000 clones, with around 80% as singletons. Indicated time point: week 23, last vaccination. Every vaccination contained 300 ug of the mutant IDH1 20-mer peptide and was paired with topical imiquimod. New WHO grade 3 or 4 IDH1-mutant, ATRX-lost astrocytomas were present in all donors. V and J are TRBV18 and TRBJ2-1; D remains unclear. The sequencing used PBMCs, collected from a glioma patient whose treatment included an IDH1 peptide vaccine. The TCR was taken from a woman aged 18-29 years with glioma. The CDR3 nucleotides read TGTGCCAGCTCACCCGGCGGCAATGAGCAGTTCTTC. Translated: CASSPGGNEQFF. Full variable domain (remainder filled in from reference TRBV18 and TRBJ2-1): NAGVMQNPRHLVRRRGQEARLRCSPMKGHSHVYWYRQLPEEGLKFMVYLQKENIIDESGMPKERFSAEFPKEGPSILRIQQVVRGDSAAYFCASSPGGNEQFFGPGTRLTVL.